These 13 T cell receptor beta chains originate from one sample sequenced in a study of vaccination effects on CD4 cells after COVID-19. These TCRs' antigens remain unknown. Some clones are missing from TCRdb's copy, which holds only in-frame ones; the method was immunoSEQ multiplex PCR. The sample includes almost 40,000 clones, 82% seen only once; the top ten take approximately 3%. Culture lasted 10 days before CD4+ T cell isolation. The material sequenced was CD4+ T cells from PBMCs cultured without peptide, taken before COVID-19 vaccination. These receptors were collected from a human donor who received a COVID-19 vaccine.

The CDR3 DNA follows: TGCGCCAGCAGCCAGTCCCGCAACGCCGAGAACCGAGAGACCCAGTACTTC. This gives the protein CASSQSRNAENRETQYF. The V gene is TRBV4-1, the J gene TRBJ2-5; D is ambiguous. Per the germline V gene, CDR1 is MGHRA and CDR2 is YSYEKL. Between the trimmed V and J ends, which lost 3 bases and 4 bases, there was a span of 21 bases. The CDR3 sequence is 17 residues long.

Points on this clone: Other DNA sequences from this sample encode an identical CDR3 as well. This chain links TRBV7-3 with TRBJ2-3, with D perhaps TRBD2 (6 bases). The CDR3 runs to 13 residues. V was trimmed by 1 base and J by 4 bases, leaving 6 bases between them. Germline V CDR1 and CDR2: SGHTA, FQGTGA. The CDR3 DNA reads TGTGCCAGCAGCTTAAGGGGGGCAGATACGCAGTATTTT. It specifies CASSLRGADTQYF.

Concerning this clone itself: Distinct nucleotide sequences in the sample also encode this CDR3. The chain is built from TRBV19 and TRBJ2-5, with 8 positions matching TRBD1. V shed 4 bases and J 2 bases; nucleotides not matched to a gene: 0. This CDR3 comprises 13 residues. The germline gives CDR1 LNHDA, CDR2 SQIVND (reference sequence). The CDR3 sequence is CASSRDRQETQYF. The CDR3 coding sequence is TGTGCCAGTAGTAGGGACAGGCAAGAGACCCAGTACTTC.

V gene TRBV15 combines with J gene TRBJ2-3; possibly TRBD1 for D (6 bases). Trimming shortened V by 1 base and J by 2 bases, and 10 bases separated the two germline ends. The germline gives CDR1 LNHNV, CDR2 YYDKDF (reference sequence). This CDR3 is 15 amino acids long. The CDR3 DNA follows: TGTGCCACCAGCAGAGGGCCAGGGGCCACAGATACGCAGTATTTT. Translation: CATSRGPGATDTQYF.

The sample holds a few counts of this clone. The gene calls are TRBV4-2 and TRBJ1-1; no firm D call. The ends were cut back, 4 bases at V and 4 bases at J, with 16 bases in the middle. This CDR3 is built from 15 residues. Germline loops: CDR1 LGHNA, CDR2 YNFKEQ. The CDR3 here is CASSPSRTEGTEAFF. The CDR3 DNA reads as TGTGCCAGCAGCCCCTCACGCACAGAGGGCACTGAAGCTTTCTTT.

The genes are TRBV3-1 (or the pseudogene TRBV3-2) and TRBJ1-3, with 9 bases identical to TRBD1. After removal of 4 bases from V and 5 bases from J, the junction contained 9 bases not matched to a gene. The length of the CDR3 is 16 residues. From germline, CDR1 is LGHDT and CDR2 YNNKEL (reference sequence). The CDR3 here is CASSLNGDRARNTIYF. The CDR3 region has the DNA TGTGCCAGCAGCCTAAACGGGGACAGGGCGAGAAACACCATATATTTT.

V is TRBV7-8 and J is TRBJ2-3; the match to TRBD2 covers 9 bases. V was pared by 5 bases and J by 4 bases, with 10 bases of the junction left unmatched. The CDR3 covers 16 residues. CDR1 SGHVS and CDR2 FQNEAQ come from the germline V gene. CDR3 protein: CASSLLGTSSPDTQYF. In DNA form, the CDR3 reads TGTGCCAGCAGCCTCCTCGGGACTAGCTCCCCAGATACGCAGTATTTT.

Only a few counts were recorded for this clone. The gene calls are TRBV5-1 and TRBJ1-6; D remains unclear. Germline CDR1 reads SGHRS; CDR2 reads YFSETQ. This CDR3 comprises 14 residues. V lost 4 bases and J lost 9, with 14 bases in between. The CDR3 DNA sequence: TGCGCCAGCAGCCTCGACATTTTGGGTTCACCCCTCCACTTT. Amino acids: CASSLDILGSPLHF.

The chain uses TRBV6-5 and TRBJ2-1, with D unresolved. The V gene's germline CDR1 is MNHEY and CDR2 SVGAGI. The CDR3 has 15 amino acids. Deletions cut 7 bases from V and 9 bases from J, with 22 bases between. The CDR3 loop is CASTLLRVDPSEQFF. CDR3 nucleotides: TGTGCCAGCACCCTCCTCCGGGTTGATCCTAGTGAGCAGTTCTTC.

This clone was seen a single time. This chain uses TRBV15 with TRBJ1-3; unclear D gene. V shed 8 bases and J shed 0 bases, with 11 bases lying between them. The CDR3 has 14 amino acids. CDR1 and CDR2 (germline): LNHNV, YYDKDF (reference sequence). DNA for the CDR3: TGTGCCACCCGAGGAGCAAGCTCTGGAAACACCATATATTTT. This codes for CATRGASSGNTIYF.

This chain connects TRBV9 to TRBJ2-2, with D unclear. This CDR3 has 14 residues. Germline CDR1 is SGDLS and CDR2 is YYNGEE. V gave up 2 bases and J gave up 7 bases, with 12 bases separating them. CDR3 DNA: TGTGCCAGCAGCGTGGACCACTCTTACGGGGAGCTGTTTTTT. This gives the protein CASSVDHSYGELFF.

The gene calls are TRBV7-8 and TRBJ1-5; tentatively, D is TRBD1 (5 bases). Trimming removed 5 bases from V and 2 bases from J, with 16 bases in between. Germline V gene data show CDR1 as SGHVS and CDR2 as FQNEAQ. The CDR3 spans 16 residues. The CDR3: CASSRGDRIGNQPQHF. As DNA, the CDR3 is TGTGCCAGCAGCCGAGGGGATCGTATTGGCAATCAGCCCCAGCATTTT.

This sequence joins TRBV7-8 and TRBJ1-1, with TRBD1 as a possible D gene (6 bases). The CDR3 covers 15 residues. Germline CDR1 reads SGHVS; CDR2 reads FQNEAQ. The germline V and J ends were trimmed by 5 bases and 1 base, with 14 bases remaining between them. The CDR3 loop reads CASSHLQGGNTEAFF. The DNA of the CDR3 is TGTGCCAGCAGCCATCTACAGGGAGGGAACACTGAAGCTTTCTTT.